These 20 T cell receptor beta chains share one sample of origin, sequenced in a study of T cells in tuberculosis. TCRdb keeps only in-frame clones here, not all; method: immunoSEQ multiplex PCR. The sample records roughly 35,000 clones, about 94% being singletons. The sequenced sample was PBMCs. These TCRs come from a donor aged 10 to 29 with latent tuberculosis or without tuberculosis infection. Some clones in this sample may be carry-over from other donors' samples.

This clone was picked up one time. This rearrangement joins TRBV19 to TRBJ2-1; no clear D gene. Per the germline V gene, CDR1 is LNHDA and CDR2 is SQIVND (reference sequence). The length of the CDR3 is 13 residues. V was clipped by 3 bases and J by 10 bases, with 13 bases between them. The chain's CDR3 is CASSIVLLSEQFF. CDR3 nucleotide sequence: TGTGCCAGTAGTATCGTTTTGCTAAGCGAGCAGTTCTTC.

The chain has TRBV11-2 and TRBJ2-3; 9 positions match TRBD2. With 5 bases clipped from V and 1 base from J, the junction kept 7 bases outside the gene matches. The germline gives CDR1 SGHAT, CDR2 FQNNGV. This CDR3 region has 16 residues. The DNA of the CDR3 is TGTGCCAGCAGCACCAAGCGGGGGGATCGCACAGATACGCAGTATTTT. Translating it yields CASSTKRGDRTDTQYF.

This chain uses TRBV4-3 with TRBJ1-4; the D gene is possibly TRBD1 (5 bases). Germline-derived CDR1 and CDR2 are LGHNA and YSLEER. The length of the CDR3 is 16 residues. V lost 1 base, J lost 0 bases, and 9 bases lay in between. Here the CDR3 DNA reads TGCGCCAGCAGCCAAGGGGGGGTCCCAACTAATGAAAAACTGTTTTTT. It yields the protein CASSQGGVPTNEKLFF.

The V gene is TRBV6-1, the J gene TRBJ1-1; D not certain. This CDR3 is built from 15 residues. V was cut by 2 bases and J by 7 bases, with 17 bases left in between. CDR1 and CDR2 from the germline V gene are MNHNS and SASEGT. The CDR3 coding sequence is TGTGCCAGCAGTGAATACCCCCAGACACGATATGAAGCTTTCTTT. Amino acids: CASSEYPQTRYEAFF.

Here the CDR3 DNA reads TGTGCCAGCAGTGACTCGATAGGGGGGGCTGAAGCTTTCTTT. Translating it yields CASSDSIGGAEAFF. V and J are TRBV6-4 and TRBJ1-1, with a possible D match to TRBD1 (6 bases). This CDR3 has 14 residues. Germline loops: CDR1 MRHNA, CDR2 SNTAGT. Trimming took off 0 bases at V and 6 bases at J, with 11 bases between the two ends.

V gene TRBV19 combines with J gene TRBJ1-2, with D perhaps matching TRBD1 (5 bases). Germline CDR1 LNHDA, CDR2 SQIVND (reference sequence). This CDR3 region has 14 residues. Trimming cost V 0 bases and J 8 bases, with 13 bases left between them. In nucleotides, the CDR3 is TGTGCCAGTAGTATAGAGTGGAGGGGCGAAGGCTACACCTTC. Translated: CASSIEWRGEGYTF.

The CDR3 sequence: CASSLRGWGYEQYF. CDR3 nucleotides: TGTGCCAGCAGCTTACGGGGGTGGGGGTACGAGCAGTACTTC. The chain uses TRBV11-2 and TRBJ2-7; weak D call: TRBD2 (6 bases). The CDR3 length is 14 residues. From germline, CDR1 is SGHAT and CDR2 FQNNGV. Between the trimmed V and J ends, which lost 2 bases and 4 bases, there was a span of 12 bases.

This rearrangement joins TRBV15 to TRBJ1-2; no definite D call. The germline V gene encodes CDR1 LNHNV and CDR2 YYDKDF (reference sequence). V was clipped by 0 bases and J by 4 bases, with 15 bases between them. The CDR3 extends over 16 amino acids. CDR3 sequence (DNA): TGTGCCACCAGCAGAGATACACTCGGGTCCGTCTATGGCTACACCTTC. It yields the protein CATSRDTLGSVYGYTF.

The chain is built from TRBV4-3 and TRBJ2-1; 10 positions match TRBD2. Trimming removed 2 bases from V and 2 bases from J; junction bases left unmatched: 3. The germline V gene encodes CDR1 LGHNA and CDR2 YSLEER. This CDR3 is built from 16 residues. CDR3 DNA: TGCGCCAGCAGCCAACGTAGCGGGGGGACCTACAATGAGCAGTTCTTC. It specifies CASSQRSGGTYNEQFF.

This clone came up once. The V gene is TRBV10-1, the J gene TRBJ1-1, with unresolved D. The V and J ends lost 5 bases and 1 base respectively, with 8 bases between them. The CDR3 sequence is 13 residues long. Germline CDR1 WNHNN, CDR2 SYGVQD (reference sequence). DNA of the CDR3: TGCGCCAGCAGTAGCGAAAAGAACACTGAAGCTTTCTTT. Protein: CASSSEKNTEAFF.

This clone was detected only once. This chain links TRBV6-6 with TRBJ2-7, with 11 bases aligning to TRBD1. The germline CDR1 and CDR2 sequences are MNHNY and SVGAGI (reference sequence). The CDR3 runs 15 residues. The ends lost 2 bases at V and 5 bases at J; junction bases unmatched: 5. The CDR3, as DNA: TGTGCCAGCAGTTACGGGACAGGGGGTCTTAACGAGCAGTACGTC. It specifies CASSYGTGGLNEQYV.

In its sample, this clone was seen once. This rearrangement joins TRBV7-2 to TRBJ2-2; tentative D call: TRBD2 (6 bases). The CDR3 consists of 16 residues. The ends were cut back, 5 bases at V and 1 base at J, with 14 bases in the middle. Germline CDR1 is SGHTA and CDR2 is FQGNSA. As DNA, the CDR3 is TGTGCCAGCAGCACCCTCCCGCGGGGGAACACCGGGGAGCTGTTTTTT. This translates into CASSTLPRGNTGELFF.

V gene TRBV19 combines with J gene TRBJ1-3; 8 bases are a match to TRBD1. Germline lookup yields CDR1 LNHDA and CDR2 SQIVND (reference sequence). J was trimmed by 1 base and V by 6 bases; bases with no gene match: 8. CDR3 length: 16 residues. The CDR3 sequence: CASRPRTGRSGNTIYF. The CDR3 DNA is TGTGCCAGTAGACCCCGGACAGGGAGATCTGGAAACACCATATATTTT.

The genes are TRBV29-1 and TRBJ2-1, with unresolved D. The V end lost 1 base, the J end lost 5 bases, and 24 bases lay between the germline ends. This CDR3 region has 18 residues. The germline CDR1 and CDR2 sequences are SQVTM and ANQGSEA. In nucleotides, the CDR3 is TGCAGCGTTGAAGCCACCGTGAGGAGAGTGCTCTCTAACAATGAGCAGTTCTTC. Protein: CSVEATVRRVLSNNEQFF.

The CDR3 DNA sequence: TGTGCCAGCAGTTCGCCCGACAGACTCTATGGCTACACCTTC. The encoded protein is CASSSPDRLYGYTF. V and J are TRBV6-5 and TRBJ1-2; D possibly corresponds to TRBD1 (5 bases). The CDR3 runs to 14 residues. Germline lookup yields CDR1 MNHEY and CDR2 SVGAGI. V shed 4 bases and J shed 4 bases, with 13 bases lying between them.

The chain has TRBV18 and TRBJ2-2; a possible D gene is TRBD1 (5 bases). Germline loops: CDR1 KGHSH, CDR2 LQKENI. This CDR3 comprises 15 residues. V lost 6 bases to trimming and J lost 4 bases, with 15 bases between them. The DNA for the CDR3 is TGTGCCAGCTCCCAAAGTACCGACAGCACCGGGGAGCTGTTTTTT. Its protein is CASSQSTDSTGELFF. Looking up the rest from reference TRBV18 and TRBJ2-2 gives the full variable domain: NAGVMQNPRHLVRRRGQEARLRCSPMKGHSHVYWYRQLPEEGLKFMVYLQKENIIDESGMPKERFSAEFPKEGPSILRIQQVVRGDSAAYFCASSQSTDSTGELFFGEGSRLTVL.

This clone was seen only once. The CDR3 sequence: CSAGQGGSGNTIYF. The CDR3 region has the DNA TGCAGCGCCGGACAGGGGGGCTCTGGAAACACCATATATTTT. The V gene is TRBV29-1, the J gene TRBJ1-3; TRBD1 matches 10 bases. This CDR3 has 14 amino acids. The V segment lost 7 bases and the J segment 0 bases; nucleotides outside the gene matches: 3. Looked up from germline, CDR1 is SQVTM and CDR2 is ANQGSEA.

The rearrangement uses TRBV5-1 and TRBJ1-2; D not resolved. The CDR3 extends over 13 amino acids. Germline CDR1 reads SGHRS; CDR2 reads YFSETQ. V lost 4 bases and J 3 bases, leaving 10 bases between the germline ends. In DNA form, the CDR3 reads TGCGCCAGCAGCCTTCCGTCAGACTATGGCTACACCTTC. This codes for CASSLPSDYGYTF.

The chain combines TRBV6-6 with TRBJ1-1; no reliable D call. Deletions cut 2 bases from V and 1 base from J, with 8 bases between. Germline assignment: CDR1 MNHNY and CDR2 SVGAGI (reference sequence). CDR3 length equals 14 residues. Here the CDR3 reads CASSYRGGNTEAFF. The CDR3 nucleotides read TGTGCCAGCAGTTACCGCGGAGGGAACACTGAAGCTTTCTTT.

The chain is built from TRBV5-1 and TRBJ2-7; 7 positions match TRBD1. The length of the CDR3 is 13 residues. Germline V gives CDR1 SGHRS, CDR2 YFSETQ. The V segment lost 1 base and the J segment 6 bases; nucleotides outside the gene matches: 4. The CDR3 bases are TGCGCCAGCAGCTTGACAGGGGCAGGCGAGCAGTACTTC. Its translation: CASSLTGAGEQYF.